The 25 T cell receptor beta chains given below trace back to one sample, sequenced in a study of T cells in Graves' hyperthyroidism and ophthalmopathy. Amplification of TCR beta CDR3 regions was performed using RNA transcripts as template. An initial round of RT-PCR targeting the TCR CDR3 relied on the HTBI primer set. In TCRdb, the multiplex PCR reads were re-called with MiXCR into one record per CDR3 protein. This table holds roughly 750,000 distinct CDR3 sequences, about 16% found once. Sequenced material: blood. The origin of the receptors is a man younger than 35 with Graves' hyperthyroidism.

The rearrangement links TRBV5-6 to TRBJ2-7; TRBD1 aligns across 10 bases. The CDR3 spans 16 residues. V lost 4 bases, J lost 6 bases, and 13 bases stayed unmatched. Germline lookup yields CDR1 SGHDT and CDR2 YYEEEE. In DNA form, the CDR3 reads TGTGCCAGCAGCCGTACCGGGACAGGGGAGTCCAGCGAGCAGTACTTC. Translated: CASSRTGTGESSEQYF.

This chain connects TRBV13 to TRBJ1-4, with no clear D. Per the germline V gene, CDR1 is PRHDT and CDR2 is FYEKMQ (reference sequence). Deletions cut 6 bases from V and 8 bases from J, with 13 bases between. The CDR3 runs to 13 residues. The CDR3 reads CASRSEAREKLFF. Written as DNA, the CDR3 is TGTGCCAGCAGGTCCGAGGCGCGGGAAAAACTGTTTTTT. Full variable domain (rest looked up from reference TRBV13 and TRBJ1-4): AAGVIQSPRHLIKEKRETATLKCYPIPRHDTVYWYQQGPGQDPQFLISFYEKMQSDKGSIPDRFSAQQFSDYHSELNMSSLELGDSALYFCASRSEAREKLFFGSGTQLSVL.

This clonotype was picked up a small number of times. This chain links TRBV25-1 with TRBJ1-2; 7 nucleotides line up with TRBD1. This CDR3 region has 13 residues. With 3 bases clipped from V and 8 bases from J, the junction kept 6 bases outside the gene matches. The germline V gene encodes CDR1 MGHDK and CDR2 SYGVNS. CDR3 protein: CASSEERQGGYTF. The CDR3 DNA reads TGTGCCAGCAGTGAGGAGAGACAGGGAGGCTACACCTTC.

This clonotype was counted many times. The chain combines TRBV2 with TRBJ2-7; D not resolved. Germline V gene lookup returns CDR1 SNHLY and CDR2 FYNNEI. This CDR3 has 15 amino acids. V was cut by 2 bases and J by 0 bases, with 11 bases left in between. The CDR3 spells CASSERAALSYEQYF. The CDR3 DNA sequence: TGTGCCAGCAGTGAAAGGGCCGCCCTCTCCTACGAGCAGTACTTC. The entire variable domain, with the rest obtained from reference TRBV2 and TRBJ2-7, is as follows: EPEVTQTPSHQVTQMGQEVILRCVPISNHLYFYWYRQILGQKVEFLVSFYNNEISEKSEIFDDQFSVERPDGSNFTLKIRSTKLEDSAMYFCASSERAALSYEQYFGPGTRLTVT.

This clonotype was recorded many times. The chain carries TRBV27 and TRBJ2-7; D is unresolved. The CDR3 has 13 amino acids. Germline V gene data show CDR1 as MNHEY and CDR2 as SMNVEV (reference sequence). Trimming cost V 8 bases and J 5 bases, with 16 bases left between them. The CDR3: CASSSTRRNEQYF. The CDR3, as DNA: TGTGCCAGCTCATCGACCCGAAGGAACGAGCAGTACTTC.

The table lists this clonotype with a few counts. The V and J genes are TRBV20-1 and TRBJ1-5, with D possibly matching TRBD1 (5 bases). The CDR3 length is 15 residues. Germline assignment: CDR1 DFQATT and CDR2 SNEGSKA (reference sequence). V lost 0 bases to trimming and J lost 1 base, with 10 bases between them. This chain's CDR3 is CSAREPGRSNQPQHF. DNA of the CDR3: TGCAGTGCTAGAGAGCCGGGACGCAGCAATCAGCCCCAGCATTTT.

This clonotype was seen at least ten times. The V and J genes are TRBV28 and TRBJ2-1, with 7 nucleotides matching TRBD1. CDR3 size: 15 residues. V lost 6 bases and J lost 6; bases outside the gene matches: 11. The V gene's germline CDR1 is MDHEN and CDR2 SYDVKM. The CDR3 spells CASRVRQGYRNEQFF. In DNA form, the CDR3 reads TGTGCCAGCAGGGTGAGACAGGGTTATCGCAATGAGCAGTTCTTC.

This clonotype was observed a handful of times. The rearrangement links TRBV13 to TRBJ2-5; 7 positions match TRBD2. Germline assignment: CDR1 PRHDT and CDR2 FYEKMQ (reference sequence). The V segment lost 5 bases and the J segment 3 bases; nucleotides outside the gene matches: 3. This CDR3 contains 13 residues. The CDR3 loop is CASSLREEETQYF. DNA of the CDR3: TGTGCCAGCAGCCTCCGGGAGGAAGAGACCCAGTACTTC.

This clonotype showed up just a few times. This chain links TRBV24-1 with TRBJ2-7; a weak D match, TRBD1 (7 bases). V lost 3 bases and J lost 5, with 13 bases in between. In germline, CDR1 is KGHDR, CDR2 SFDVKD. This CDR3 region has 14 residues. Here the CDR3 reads CATSDSAGGHEQYF. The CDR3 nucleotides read TGTGCCACCAGTGATAGCGCAGGGGGGCACGAGCAGTACTTC.

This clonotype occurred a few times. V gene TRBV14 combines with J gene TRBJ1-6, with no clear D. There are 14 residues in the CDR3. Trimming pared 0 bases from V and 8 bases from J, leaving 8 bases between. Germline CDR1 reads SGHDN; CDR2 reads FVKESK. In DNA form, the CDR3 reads TGTGCCAGCAGCCAAGAATGGGTGGATTCACCCCTCCACTTT. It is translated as CASSQEWVDSPLHF.

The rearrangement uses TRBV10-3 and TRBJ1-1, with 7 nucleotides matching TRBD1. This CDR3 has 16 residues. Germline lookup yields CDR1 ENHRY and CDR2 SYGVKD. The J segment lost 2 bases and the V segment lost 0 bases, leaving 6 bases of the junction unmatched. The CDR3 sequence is CAISESSGTVNTEAFF. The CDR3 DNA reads TGTGCCATCAGTGAGTCATCCGGGACAGTTAACACTGAAGCTTTCTTT.

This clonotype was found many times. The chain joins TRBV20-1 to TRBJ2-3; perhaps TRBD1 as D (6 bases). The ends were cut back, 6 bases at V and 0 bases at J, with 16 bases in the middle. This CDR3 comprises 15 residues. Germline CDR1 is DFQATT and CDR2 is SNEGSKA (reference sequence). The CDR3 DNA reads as TGCAGTGCAGCCCCCGGACAGACTAGCACAGATACGCAGTATTTT. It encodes CSAAPGQTSTDTQYF.

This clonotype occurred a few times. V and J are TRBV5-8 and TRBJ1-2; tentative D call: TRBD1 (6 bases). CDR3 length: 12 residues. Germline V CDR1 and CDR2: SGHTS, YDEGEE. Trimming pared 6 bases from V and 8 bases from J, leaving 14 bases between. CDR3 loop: CASIQRGSGYTF. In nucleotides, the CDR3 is TGTGCCAGCATCCAGAGGGGGAGCGGCTACACCTTC.

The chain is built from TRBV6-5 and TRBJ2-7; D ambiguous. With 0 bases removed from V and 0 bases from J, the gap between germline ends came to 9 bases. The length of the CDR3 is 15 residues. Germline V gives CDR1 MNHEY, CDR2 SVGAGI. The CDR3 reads CASSYSMTASYEQYF. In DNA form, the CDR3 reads TGTGCCAGCAGTTACTCGATGACTGCCTCCTACGAGCAGTACTTC.

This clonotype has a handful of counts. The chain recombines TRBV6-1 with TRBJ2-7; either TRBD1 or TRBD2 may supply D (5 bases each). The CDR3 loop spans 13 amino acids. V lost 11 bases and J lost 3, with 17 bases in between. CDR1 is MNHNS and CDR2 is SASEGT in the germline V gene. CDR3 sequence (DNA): TGTGCCCGGAGGTCGGGACGGCTCTACGAGCAGTACTTC. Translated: CARRSGRLYEQYF.

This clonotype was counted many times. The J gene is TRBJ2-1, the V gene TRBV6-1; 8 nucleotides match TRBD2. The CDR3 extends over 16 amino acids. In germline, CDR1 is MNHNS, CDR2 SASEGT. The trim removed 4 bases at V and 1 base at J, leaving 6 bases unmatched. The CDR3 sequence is CASSVTTSASYNEQFF. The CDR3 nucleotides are TGTGCCAGCAGTGTAACGACTAGCGCGTCCTACAATGAGCAGTTCTTC.

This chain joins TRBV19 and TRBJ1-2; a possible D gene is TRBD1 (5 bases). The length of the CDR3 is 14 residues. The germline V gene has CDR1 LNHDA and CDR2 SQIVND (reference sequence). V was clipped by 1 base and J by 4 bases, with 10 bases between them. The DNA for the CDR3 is TGTGCCAGTAGTATAGCTCGGGGCGGCTATGGCTACACCTTC. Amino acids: CASSIARGGYGYTF.

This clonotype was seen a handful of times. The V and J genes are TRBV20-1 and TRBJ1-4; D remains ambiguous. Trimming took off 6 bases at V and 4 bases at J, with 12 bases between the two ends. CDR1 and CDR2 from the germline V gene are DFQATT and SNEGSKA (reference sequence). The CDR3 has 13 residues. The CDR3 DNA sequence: TGCAGTGCAAGGAACTTTGGTAATGAAAAACTGTTTTTT. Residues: CSARNFGNEKLFF.

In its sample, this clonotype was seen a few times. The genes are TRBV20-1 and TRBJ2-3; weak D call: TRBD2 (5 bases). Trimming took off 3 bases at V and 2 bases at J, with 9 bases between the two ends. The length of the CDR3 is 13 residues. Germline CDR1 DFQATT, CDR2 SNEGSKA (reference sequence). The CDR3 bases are TGCAGTGCTAGGAGGGAAAACACAGATACGCAGTATTTT. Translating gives CSARRENTDTQYF.

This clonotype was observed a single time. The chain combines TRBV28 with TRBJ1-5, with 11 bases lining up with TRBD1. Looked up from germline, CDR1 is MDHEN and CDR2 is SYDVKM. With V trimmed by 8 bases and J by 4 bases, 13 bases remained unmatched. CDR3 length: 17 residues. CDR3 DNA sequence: TGTGCCAGCCCAAAATGGGACAGGGGGTCTGGTAATCAGCCCCAGCATTTT. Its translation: CASPKWDRGSGNQPQHF.

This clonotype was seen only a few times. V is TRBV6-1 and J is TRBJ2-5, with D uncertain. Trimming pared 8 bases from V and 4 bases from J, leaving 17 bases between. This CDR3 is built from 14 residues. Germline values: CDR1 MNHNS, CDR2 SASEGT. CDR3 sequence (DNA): TGTGCCAGCTGTAACCCGCCAAACGGAGAGACCCAGTACTTC. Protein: CASCNPPNGETQYF.

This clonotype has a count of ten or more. CDR3 DNA: TGTGCCAGCAGCTTAGGTATAGCGGGAGATCCCTACAATGAGCAGTTCTTC. Protein sequence: CASSLGIAGDPYNEQFF. This chain uses TRBV11-2 with TRBJ2-1; 9 bases agree with TRBD2. Losses at the gene ends were 1 base for V and 2 bases for J; bases not matched to a gene: 6. The germline CDR1 and CDR2 sequences are SGHAT and FQNNGV. This CDR3 has 17 amino acids.

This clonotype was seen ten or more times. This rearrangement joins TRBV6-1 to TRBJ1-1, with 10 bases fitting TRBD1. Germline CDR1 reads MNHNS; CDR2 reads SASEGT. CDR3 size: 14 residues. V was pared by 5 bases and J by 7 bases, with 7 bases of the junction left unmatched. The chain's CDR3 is CASSTGQGLNEAFF. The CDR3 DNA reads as TGTGCCAGCAGTACGGGACAGGGGCTCAATGAAGCTTTCTTT.

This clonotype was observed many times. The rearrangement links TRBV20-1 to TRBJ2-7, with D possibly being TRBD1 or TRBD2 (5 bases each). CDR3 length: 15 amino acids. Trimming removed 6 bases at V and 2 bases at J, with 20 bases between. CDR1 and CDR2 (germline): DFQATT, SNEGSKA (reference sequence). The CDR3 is CSALGDPQGPYEQYF. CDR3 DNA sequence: TGCAGTGCCCTAGGGGACCCACAAGGTCCCTACGAGCAGTACTTC.

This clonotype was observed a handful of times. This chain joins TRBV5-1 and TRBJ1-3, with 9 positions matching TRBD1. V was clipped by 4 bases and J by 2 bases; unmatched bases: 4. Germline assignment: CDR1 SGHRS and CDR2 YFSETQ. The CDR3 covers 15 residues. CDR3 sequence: CASSQGQGPGNTIYF. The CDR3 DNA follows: TGCGCCAGCAGCCAGGGACAGGGCCCTGGAAACACCATATATTTT.